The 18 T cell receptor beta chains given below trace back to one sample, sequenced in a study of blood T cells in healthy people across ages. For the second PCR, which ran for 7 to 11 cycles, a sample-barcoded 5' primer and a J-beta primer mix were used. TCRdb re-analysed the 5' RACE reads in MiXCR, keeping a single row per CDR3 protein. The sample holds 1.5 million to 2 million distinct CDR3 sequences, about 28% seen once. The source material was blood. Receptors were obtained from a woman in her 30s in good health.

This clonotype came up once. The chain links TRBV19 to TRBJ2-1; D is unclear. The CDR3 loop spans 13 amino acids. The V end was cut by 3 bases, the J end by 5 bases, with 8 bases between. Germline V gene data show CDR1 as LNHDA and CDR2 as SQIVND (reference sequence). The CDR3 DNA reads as TGTGCCAGTAGTATGGACGGAGACAATGAGCAGTTCTTC. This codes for CASSMDGDNEQFF.

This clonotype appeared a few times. Written as DNA, the CDR3 is TGTGCCAGCAGTTACGATGGTGGCTACACCTTC. It encodes CASSYDGGYTF. V gene TRBV6-5 combines with J gene TRBJ1-2; D is unresolved. The CDR3 has 11 residues. CDR1 and CDR2 (germline): MNHEY, SVGAGI. The V end lost 2 bases, the J end lost 7 bases, and 5 bases lay between the germline ends.

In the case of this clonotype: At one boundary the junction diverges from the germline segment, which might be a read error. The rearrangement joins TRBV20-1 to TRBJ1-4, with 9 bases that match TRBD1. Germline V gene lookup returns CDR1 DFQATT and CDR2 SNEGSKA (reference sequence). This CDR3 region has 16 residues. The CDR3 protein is CSARVTGGETNEKRFF. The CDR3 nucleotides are TGCAGTGCTAGAGTCACAGGGGGCGAGACTAATGAAAAACGGTTTTTT.

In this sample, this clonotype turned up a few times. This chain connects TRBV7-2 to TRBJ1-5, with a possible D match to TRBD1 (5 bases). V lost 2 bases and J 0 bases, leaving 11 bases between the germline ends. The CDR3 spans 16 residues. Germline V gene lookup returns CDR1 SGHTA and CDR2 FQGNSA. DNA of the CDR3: TGTGCCAGCAGCTTACGTCCGGGGGGTAGCAATCAGCCCCAGCATTTT. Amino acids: CASSLRPGGSNQPQHF.

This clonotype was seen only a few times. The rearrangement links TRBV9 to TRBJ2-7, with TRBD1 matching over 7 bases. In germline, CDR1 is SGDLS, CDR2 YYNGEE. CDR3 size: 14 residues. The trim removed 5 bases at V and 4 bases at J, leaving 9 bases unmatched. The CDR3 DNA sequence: TGTGCCAGCAGTTCAGAAGGGGGCGGTTACGAGCAGTACTTC. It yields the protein CASSSEGGGYEQYF.

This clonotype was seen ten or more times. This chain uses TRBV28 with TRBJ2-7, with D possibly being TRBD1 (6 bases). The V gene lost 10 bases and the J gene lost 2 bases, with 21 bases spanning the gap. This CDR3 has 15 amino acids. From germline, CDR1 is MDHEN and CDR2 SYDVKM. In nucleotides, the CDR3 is TGTGCCACCGCCGGGGTGGGGAACAGGGCCTACGAGCAGTACTTC. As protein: CATAGVGNRAYEQYF.

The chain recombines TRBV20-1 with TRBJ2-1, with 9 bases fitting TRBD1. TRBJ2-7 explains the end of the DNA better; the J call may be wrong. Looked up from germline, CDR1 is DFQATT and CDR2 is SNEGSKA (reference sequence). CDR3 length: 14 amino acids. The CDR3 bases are TGCAGTGCCCCTGACAGGGGGTTATACAATGAGCAGTACTTC. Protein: CSAPDRGLYNEQYF.

The CDR3 region is CASGPDPPETQYF. As DNA, the CDR3 is TGTGCTAGTGGTCCGGACCCACCAGAGACCCAGTACTTC. This sequence joins TRBV12-5 and TRBJ2-5; the D is unclear. The CDR3 loop spans 13 amino acids. The V end was cut by 5 bases, the J end by 4 bases, with 11 bases between. Germline loops: CDR1 LGHNT, CDR2 FRNRAP. Full variable domain (rest looked up from reference TRBV12-5 and TRBJ2-5): DARVTQTPRHKVTEMGQEVTMRCQPILGHNTVFWYRQTMMQGLELLAYFRNRAPLDDSGMPKDRFSAEMPDATLATLKIQPSEPRDSAVYFCASGPDPPETQYFGPGTRLLVL.

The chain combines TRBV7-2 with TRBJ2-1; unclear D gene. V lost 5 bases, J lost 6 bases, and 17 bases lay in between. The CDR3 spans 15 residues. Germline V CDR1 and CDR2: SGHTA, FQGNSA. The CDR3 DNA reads TGTGCCAGCAGCCGAGATGTAGAATCGGGCAATGAGCAGTTCTTC. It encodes CASSRDVESGNEQFF.

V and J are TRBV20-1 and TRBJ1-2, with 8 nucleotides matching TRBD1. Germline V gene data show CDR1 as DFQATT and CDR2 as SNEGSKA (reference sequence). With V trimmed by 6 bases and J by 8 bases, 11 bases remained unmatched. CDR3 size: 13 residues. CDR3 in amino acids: CSAMDREEEGYTF. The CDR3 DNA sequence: TGCAGTGCGATGGACAGGGAAGAAGAGGGCTACACCTTC.

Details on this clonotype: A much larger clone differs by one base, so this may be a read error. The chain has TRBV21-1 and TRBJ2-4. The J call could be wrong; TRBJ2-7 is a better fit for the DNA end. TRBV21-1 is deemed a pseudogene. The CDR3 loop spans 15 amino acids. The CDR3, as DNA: TGTGCCAGCAGCAAAGGGTTCGAGAATGGATACGAGCAGTACTTC. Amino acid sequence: CASSKGFENGYEQYF.

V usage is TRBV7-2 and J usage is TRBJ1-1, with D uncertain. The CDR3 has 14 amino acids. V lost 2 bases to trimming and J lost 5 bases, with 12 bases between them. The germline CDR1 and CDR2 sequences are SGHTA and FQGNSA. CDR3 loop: CASSLHPGETEAFF. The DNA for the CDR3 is TGTGCCAGCAGCTTACACCCGGGCGAAACTGAAGCTTTCTTT.

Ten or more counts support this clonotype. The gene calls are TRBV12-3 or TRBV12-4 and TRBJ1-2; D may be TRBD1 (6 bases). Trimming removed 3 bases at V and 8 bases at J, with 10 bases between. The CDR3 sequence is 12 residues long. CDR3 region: CASSLSGEGYTF. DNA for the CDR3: TGTGCCAGCAGTTTGTCAGGGGAAGGCTACACCTTC.

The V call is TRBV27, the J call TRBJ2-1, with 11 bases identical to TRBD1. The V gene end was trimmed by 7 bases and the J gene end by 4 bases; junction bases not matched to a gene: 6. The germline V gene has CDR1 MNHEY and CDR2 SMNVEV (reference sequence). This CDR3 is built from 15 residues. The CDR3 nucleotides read TGTGCCAGCACCCACGGACAGGGGGCATACAATGAGCAGTTCTTC. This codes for CASTHGQGAYNEQFF.

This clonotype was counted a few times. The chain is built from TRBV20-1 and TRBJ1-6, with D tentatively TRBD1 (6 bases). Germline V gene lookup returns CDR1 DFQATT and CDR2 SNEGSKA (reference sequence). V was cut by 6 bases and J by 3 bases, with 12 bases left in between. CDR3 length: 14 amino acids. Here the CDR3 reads CSAKGQIYNSPLHF. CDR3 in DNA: TGCAGTGCGAAAGGACAGATCTATAATTCACCCCTCCACTTT.

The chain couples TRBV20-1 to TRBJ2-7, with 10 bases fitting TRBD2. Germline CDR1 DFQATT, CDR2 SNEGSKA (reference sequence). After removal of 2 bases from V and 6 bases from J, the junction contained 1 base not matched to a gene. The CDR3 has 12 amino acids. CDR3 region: CSARLAGVEQYF. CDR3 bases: TGCAGTGCTAGACTAGCGGGAGTCGAGCAGTACTTC.

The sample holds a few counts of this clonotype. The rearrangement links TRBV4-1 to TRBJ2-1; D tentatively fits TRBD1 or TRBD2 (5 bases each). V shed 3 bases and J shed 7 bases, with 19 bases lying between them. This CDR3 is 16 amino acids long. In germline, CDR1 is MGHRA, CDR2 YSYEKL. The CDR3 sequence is CASSHPVSEGKNEQFF. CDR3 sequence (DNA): TGCGCCAGCAGCCACCCGGTCTCTGAGGGGAAGAATGAGCAGTTCTTC.

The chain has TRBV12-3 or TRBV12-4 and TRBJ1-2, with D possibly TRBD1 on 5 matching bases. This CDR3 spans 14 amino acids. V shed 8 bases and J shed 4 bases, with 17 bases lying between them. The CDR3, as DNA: TGTGCCAGCGGTACTTCAGGGTACGCCTATGGCTACACCTTC. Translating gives CASGTSGYAYGYTF.